A selection of T cell receptor beta chains follows, all from one sample in a study of blood T cells in healthy people across ages. TCRdb called the 5' RACE reads again in MiXCR, with one record for every CDR3 protein. This table holds more than 800,000 distinct CDR3 sequences, 40% to 55% found once. Sequencing was performed on blood. The receptors come from a woman between 55 and 75 years old in good health. Both conserved end residues are part of each CDR3. D genes are given only for firm matches. The size field is filled for only some rows; it gives once, few, many or a size class.

v_call	j_call	clone_size	d_call	cdr3_aa	cdr3_nt
TRBV28	TRBJ2-7	few	TRBD2	CASSFPGTKRYEQYF	TGTGCCAGCAGTTTTCCCGGGACTAAACGCTACGAGCAGTACTTC
TRBV2	TRBJ2-7	.	TRBD1	CASSPDRPTYEQYF	TGTGCCAGCAGCCCGGACAGGCCTACCTACGAGCAGTACTTC
TRBV5-1	TRBJ2-7	.	.	CASSPSALGSSYEQYF	TGCGCCAGCAGCCCCTCGGCCCTTGGGAGCTCCTACGAGCAGTACTTC
TRBV7-9	TRBJ1-1	.	TRBD1	CASNPTGQADTEAFF	TGTGCCAGCAACCCGACGGGACAGGCGGACACTGAAGCTTTCTTT
TRBV3-1	TRBJ2-7	few	TRBD2	CASSQTSGSFHGQYF	TGTGCCAGCAGCCAAACTAGCGGGAGTTTCCACGGGCAGTACTTC
TRBV5-1	TRBJ2-7	.	.	CASSLVQGMNEQYF	TGCGCCAGCAGCTTGGTCCAGGGGATGAATGAGCAGTACTTC
TRBV29-1	TRBJ2-1	.	.	CSVEDTGAVYNEQFF	TGCAGCGTTGAAGATACGGGAGCGGTTTACAATGAGCAGTTCTTC
TRBV7-2	TRBJ2-5	.	.	CASSFAGASVGETQYF	TGTGCCAGCAGCTTCGCCGGGGCCAGTGTGGGGGAGACCCAGTACTTC
TRBV4-2	TRBJ1-2	.	.	CASSQDLDSYYGYTF	TGTGCCAGCAGCCAAGATCTTGACAGCTACTATGGCTACACCTTC
TRBV7-2	TRBJ2-1	few	TRBD2	CASSLGLAGGFSYNEQFF	TGTGCCAGCAGCTTGGGACTAGCGGGAGGTTTCTCCTACAATGAGCAGTTCTTC
TRBV7-9	TRBJ2-7	.	.	CASSLAGAVPEQYF	TGTGCCAGCAGCTTAGCGGGGGCCGTTCCCGAGCAGTACTTC
TRBV7-9	TRBJ2-3	.	.	CASSLGSFSLTDTQYF	TGTGCCAGCAGCTTAGGGTCGTTTTCCCTTACAGATACGCAGTATTTT
TRBV2	TRBJ1-2	.	.	CASSGVGIIGGYTF	TGTGCCAGCAGTGGGGTAGGGATAATAGGCGGCTACACCTTC
TRBV29-1	TRBJ2-1	few	.	CSVVPGEQFF	TGCAGCGTTGTGCCAGGTGAGCAGTTCTTC
TRBV15	TRBJ1-5	once	.	CATSRQGNQPQHF	TGTGCCACCAGCAGACAGGGTAATCAGCCCCAGCATTTT
TRBV12-3/TRBV12-4	TRBJ1-6	few	.	CAGRATPGSPLHF	TGTGCCGGACGGGCCACCCCTGGGTCACCCCTCCACTTT
TRBV30	TRBJ2-5	once	TRBD2	CAWSVGLAGETQYF	TGTGCCTGGAGTGTTGGTCTAGCGGGAGAGACCCAGTACTTC
TRBV28	TRBJ2-3	few	.	CASSPPADTQYF	TGTGCCAGCAGCCCCCCCGCAGATACGCAGTATTTT
TRBV5-5	TRBJ1-2	few	TRBD1	CASSWGQDRDTF	TGTGCCAGCAGCTGGGGACAGGACCGAGACACCTTC
TRBV29-1	TRBJ2-7	many	TRBD1	CSVGLGTGSTYEQYF	TGCAGCGTTGGCTTGGGGACAGGGTCCACCTACGAGCAGTACTTC
TRBV24-1	TRBJ2-5	.	TRBD2	CATSAAGAGETQYF	TGTGCCACCAGTGCCGCGGGAGCCGGTGAGACCCAGTACTTC
TRBV20-1	TRBJ1-2	.	.	CSANIGQPPVRTF	TGCAGTGCAAATATTGGACAGCCTCCTGTCCGCACCTTC
TRBV5-1	TRBJ1-2	few	TRBD1	CASSLRDSLNSNDGYTF	TGCGCCAGCAGCTTAAGGGACAGCCTAAATTCGAATGATGGCTACACCTTC
TRBV5-1	TRBJ2-7	many	.	CASSLAADYEQYF	TGCGCCAGCAGCTTGGCCGCAGACTACGAGCAGTACTTC
TRBV6-1	TRBJ2-1	few	TRBD2	CASEAGWGTSGYNEQFF	TGTGCCAGCGAGGCGGGTTGGGGGACTAGCGGTTACAATGAGCAGTTCTTC
TRBV7-6	TRBJ1-1	.	TRBD1	CASSFSQDRGGTEAFF	TGTGCCAGCAGCTTCTCCCAGGACAGGGGAGGAACTGAAGCTTTCTTT
TRBV15	TRBJ2-1	few	TRBD1	CATSRAGTGGYNEQFF	TGTGCCACCAGCAGAGCAGGGACAGGGGGGTACAATGAGCAGTTCTTC
TRBV7-2	TRBJ2-1	few	TRBD2	CASSLSPSGGTLEQFF	TGTGCCAGCAGCTTATCCCCTAGCGGGGGGACCCTTGAGCAGTTCTTC
TRBV20-1	TRBJ1-6	few	.	CSADTTGTGDNSPLHF	TGCAGTGCAGATACCACAGGGACCGGAGATAATTCACCCCTCCACTTT
TRBV6-5	TRBJ2-7	.	.	CASRSGVYEQYF	TGTGCCAGCAGGTCAGGAGTCTACGAGCAGTACTTC
TRBV29-1	TRBJ2-2	.	TRBD2	CSVKREGITGELFF	TGCAGCGTGAAGCGGGAGGGTATCACCGGGGAGCTGTTTTTT
TRBV18	TRBJ1-5	.	.	CASSPPGVGRSSWQPQHF	TGTGCCAGCTCACCACCGGGGGTAGGACGCTCCTCGTGGCAGCCCCAGCATTTT
TRBV20-1	TRBJ2-5	.	.	CSARGNTGLQETQYF	TGCAGTGCTAGAGGAAATACAGGGTTACAAGAGACCCAGTACTTC
TRBV12-3/TRBV12-4	TRBJ1-1	.	TRBD1	CASSSRQGARDTEAFF	TGTGCCAGCAGTTCCCGACAGGGGGCGCGGGACACTGAAGCTTTCTTT
TRBV29-1	TRBJ2-7	few	.	CSVEARHVNSYEQYF	TGCAGCGTTGAGGCCAGGCACGTCAACTCCTACGAGCAGTACTTC
TRBV20-1	TRBJ2-1	few	.	CSAGPHNEQFF	TGCAGTGCTGGGCCACACAATGAGCAGTTCTTC
TRBV5-1	TRBJ2-7	.	TRBD1	CASSLEPGQGYEQYF	TGCGCCAGCAGCTTGGAACCGGGACAGGGCTACGAGCAGTACTTC
TRBV4-2	TRBJ2-7	.	.	CASSQDLLAREQYF	TGTGCCAGCAGCCAAGATTTGTTGGCGCGCGAGCAGTACTTC
TRBV5-1	TRBJ2-1	.	.	CASSLKARDPYNEQFF	TGCGCCAGCAGCTTGAAGGCCAGGGACCCCTACAATGAGCAGTTCTTC
TRBV10-3	TRBJ2-5	few	.	CAISDQGRGETQYF	TGTGCCATCAGTGATCAGGGAAGAGGAGAGACCCAGTACTTC
TRBV29-1	TRBJ2-4	many	.	CSAVSLAKNIQYF	TGCAGCGCCGTGTCATTAGCCAAAAACATTCAGTACTTC
TRBV6-2/TRBV6-3	TRBJ2-7	.	.	CASSYLTASYEQYF	TGTGCCAGCAGTTACTTGACTGCTTCCTACGAGCAGTACTTC
TRBV7-9	TRBJ2-1	.	.	CASSDLELAIEQFF	TGTGCCAGCAGCGATTTAGAGTTAGCGATTGAGCAGTTCTTC
TRBV20-1	TRBJ2-1	once	.	CSARYSAGWGNEQFF	TGCAGTGCTAGGTATTCGGCGGGTTGGGGCAATGAGCAGTTCTTC
TRBV6-2/TRBV6-3	TRBJ2-5	many	.	CASSYNGQPEETQYF	TGTGCCAGCAGTTACAATGGACAGCCGGAAGAGACCCAGTACTTC
TRBV29-1	TRBJ1-2	.	.	CSVTAGVYGYTF	TGCAGCGTCACGGCGGGGGTCTATGGCTACACCTTC
TRBV20-1	TRBJ2-3	.	TRBD2	CSARVRTRSSTDTQYF	TGCAGTGCTCGCGTTAGGACTAGATCTAGCACAGATACGCAGTATTTT
TRBV27	TRBJ2-2	.	TRBD2	CASSLVAGAGELFF	TGTGCCAGCAGTTTAGTCGCGGGGGCCGGGGAGCTGTTTTTT
TRBV27	TRBJ2-5	.	.	CASSPTIAAEETQYF	TGTGCCAGCAGTCCGACCATAGCGGCCGAAGAGACCCAGTACTTC
TRBV7-9	TRBJ2-3	few	.	CASSSRLEMGTDTQYF	TGTGCCAGCAGCTCACGACTAGAGATGGGCACAGATACGCAGTATTTT
TRBV6-5	TRBJ2-7	.	.	CASSYKLVPGGQNYEQYF	TGTGCCAGCAGTTACAAACTCGTGCCCGGGGGGCAAAACTACGAGCAGTACTTC
TRBV6-1	TRBJ2-7	.	.	CASSESGVTYEQYF	TGTGCCAGCAGTGAAAGTGGGGTGACCTACGAGCAGTACTTC